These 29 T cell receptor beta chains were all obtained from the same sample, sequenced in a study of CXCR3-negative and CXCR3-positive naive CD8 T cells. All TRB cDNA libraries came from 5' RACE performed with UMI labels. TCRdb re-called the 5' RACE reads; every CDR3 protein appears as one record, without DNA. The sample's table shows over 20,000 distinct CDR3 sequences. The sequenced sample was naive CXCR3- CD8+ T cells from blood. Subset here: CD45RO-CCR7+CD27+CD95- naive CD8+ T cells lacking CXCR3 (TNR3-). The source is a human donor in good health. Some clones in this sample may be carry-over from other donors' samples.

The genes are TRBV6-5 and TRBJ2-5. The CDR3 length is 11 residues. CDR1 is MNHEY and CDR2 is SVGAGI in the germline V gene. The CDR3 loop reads CASSYGETQYF.

The CDR3 protein is CASSLTYEQYF. V is TRBV7-9 and J is TRBJ2-7. CDR3 length equals 11 residues. Germline values: CDR1 SEHNR, CDR2 FQNEAQ (reference sequence).

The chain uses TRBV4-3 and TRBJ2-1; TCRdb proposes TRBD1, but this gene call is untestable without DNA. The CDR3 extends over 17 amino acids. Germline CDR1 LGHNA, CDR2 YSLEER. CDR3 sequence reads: CASSQDWGDRTNNEQFF.

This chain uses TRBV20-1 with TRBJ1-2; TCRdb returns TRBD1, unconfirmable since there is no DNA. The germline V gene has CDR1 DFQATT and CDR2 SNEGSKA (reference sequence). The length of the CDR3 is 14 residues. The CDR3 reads CSARPGTGVFGYTF.

CDR3 region: CASSPRRGYGYTF. The gene calls are TRBV7-9 and TRBJ1-2. CDR1 and CDR2 from the germline V gene are SEHNR and FQNEAQ (reference sequence). CDR3 length: 13 amino acids.

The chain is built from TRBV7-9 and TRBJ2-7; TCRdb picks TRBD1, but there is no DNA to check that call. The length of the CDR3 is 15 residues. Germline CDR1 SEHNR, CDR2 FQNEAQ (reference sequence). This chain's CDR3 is CASSSGLTGGDEQYF.

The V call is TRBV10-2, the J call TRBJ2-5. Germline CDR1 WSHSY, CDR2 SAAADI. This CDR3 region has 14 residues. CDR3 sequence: CASSEWSRQETQYF.

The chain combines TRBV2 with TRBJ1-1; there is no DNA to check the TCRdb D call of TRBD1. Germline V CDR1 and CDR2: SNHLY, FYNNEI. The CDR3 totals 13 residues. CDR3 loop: CANTQGMNTEAFF.

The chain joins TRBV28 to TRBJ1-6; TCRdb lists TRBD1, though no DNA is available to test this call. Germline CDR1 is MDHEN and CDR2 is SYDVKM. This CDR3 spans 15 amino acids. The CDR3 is CASSRPGQGNSPLHF.

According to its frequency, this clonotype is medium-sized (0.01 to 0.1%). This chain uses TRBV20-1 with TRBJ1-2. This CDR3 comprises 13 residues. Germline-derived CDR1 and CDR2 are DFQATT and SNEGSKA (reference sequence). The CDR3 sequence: CSARAQANYGYTF.

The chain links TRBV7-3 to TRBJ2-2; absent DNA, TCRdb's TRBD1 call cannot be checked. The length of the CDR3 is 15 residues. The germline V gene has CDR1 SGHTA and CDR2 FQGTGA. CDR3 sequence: CASSPGTGNPGELFF.

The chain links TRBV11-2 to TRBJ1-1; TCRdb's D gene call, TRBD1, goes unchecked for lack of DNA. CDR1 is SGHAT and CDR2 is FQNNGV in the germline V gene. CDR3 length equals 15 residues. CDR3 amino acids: CASSPRTGVNTEAFF.

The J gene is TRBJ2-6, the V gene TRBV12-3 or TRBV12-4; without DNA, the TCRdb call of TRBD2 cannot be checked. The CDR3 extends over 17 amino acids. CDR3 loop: CASSPEGRGSGANVLTF.

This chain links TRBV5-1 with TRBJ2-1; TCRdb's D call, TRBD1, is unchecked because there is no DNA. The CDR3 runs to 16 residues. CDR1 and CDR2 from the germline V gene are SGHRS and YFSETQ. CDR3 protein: CASSFGDREYYNEQFF.

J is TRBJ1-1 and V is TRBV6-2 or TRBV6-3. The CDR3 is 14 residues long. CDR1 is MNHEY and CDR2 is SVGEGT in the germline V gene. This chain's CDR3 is CASSYQDWDTEAFF.

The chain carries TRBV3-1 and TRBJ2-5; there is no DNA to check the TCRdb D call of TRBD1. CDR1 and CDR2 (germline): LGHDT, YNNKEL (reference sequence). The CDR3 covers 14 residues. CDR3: CASSQDLRGETQYF.

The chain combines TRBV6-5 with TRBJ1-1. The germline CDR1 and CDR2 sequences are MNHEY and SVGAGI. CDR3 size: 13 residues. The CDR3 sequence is CASSLQMNTEAFF.

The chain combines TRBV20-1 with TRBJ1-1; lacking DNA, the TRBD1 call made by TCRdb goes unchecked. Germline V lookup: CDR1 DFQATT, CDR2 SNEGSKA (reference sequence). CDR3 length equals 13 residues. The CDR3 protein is CSARAQGGTEAFF.

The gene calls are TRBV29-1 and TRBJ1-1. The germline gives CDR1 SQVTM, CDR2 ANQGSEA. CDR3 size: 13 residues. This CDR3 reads CSVHKGSGTEAFF.

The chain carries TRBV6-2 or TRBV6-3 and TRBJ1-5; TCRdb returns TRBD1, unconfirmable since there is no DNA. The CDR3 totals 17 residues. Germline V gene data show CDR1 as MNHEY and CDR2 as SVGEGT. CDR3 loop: CASSYHLRGPVNQPQHF.

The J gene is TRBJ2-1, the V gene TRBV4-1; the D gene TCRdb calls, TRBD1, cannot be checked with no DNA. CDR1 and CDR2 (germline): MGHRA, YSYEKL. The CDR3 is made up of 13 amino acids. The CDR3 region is CASSLGTGTEQFF.

The CDR3 here is CASSVGNGGLNTEAFF. This rearrangement joins TRBV9 to TRBJ1-1; TCRdb's assignment of TRBD1 cannot be checked, as there is no DNA. The CDR3 covers 16 residues. Germline V gives CDR1 SGDLS, CDR2 YYNGEE.

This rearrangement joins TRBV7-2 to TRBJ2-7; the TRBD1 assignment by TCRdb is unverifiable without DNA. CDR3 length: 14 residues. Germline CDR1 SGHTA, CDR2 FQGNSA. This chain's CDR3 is CASSLGGPGYEQYF.

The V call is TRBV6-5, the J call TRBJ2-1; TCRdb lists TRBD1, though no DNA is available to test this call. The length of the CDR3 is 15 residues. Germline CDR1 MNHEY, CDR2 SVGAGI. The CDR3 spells CASSYAGGLNNEQFF.

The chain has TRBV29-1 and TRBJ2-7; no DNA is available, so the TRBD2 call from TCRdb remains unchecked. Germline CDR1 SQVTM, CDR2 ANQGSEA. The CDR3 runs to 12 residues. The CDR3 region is CSVMRGSHEQYF.

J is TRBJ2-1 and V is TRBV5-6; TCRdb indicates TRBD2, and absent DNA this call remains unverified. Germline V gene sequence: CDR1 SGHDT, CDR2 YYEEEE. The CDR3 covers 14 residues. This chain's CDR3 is CASSFWGASGEQFF.

CDR3 region: CASSLGGGTWEQFF. The chain joins TRBV5-5 to TRBJ2-1; TCRdb's D gene call, TRBD1, goes unchecked for lack of DNA. The germline CDR1 and CDR2 sequences are SGHKS and YYEKEE (reference sequence). CDR3 length: 14 residues.

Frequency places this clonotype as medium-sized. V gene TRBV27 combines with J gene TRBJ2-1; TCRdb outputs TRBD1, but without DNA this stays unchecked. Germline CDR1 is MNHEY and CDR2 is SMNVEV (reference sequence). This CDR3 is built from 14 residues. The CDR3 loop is CASSTPGPGFEQFF.

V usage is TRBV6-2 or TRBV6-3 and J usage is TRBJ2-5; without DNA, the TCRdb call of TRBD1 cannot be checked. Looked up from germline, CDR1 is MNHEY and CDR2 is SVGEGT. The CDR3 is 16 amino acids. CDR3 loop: CASSYGRRYLQETQYF.